This T cell receptor (beta chain) was sequenced in a study of shared clonotypes between healthy human individuals. Overall study findings and caveats: Limitation of the genetic and exposure-history diversity represented came from the few donors. Although depth was large, rarefaction showed that sequencing of the sorted subsets was incomplete.

The CDR3 sequence is 12 residues long. Trimming took 0 bases from V and 4 from J, leaving 3 bases between them. Germline lookup yields CDR1 SGHTA and CDR2 FQGNSA. Profiling relied on immunoSEQ multiplex PCR, and the TCRdb table lists in-frame clones only, not all of them. Here the sample spans roughly 2,500,000 clones, more than 85% being singletons. This clone was seen only a few times. As yet, its antigen is unknown. This rearrangement joins TRBV7-2 to TRBJ1-2; D gene uncertain. The TCR sequence derives from a man between 18 and 29 years old in good health. Some clones in this sample may be carry-over from other donors' samples. Input material: naive CD4+ T cells from PBMCs. Specified subset: CD45RA+ positively selected. CDR3 DNA: TGTGCCAGCAGCTTAGCGGCCTATGGCTACACCTTC. Translating gives CASSLAAYGYTF.